Listed here is a single T cell receptor (beta chain). The antigen is not known. Within the sample, other DNA sequences also encode this same CDR3. The authors reverse transcribed all of the isolated RNA, so sequencing captured expressed TCRB transcripts. Naive, central memory and regulatory T cell samples yielded some 3.9 million reads on average. TCRdb keeps only in-frame clones here, not all; method: immunoSEQ multiplex PCR. The table records about 260,000 clones, 68% of them present only once. The source of the sample is a study of beta chain features in type 1 diabetes. Study summary: Across all samples, roughly 100,000,000 sorted cells were examined. The study's findings and limits: Among all four CD4+ subsets, Type 1 diabetes patients had TCRB CDR3s that were moderately but significantly shorter. Among patients, naive, central memory and Treg TCRB repertoires appeared more similar than among healthy donors.

The origin of this receptor is a young man in good health. What was sequenced was naive CD4+ T cells from blood.

The chain's CDR3 is CAWSVGTDTQYF. DNA for the CDR3: TGTGCCTGGAGTGTCGGCACAGATACGCAGTATTTT. The chain employs TRBV30 and TRBJ2-3; D ambiguous. The CDR3 loop spans 12 amino acids. V gave up 0 bases and J gave up 1 base, with 2 bases separating them. Germline V CDR1 and CDR2: GTSNPN, SVGIG (reference sequence).